This TCR beta chain was recorded in a study of blood T cell repertoires in COVID-19. Study information: The cDNA or gDNA used as material had been derived from T cells, B-cell-depleted T cells, or PBMCs.

The CDR3 has 11 residues. Trimming took off 3 bases at V and 6 bases at J, with 3 bases between the two ends. Germline-derived CDR1 and CDR2 are SGHTA and FQGNSA. Measured with immunoSEQ multiplex PCR; TCRdb has only the in-frame clones, and not every one. The sample lists 120,000 to 150,000 clones, more than 75% occurring once. Material for sequencing was peripheral blood. This clonotype originated in a human donor with acute or convalescent COVID-19. The donor label of this sample is uncertain. The chain has TRBV7-2 and TRBJ1-5; D gene ambiguous. CDR3 in amino acids: CASSFLQPQHF. The DNA of the CDR3 is TGTGCCAGCAGCTTCCTTCAGCCCCAGCATTTT.